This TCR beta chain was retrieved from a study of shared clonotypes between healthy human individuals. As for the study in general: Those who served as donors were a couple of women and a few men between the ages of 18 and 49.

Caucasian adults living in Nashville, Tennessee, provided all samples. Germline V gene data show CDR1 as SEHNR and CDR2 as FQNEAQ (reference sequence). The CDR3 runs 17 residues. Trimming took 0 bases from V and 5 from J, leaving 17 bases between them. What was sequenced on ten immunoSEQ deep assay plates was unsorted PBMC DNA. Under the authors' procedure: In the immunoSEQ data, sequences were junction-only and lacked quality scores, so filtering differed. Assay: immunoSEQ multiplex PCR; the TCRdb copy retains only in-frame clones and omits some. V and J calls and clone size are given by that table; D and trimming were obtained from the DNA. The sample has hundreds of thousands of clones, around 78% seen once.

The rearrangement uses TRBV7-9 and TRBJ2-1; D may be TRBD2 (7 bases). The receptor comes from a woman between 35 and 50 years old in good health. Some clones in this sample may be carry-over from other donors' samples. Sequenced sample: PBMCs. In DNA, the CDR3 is TGTGCCAGCAGCTTAGCGCGGCTAGCGGACAGAAACAATGAGCAGTTCTTC. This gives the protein CASSLARLADRNNEQFF.